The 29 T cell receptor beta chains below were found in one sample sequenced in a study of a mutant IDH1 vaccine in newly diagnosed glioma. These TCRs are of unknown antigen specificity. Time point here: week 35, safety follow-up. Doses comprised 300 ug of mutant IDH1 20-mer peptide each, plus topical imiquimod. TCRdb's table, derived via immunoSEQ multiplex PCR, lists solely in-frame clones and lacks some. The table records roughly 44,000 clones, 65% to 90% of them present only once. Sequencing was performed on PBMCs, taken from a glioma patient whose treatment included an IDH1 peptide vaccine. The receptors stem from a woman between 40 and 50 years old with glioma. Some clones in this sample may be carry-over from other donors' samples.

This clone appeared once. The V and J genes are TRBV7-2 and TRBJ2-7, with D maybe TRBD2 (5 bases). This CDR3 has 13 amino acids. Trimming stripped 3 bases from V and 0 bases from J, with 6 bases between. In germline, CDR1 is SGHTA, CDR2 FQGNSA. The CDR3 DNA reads TGTGCCAGCAGCTTCACTAGCTCCTACGAGCAGTACTTC. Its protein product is CASSFTSSYEQYF.

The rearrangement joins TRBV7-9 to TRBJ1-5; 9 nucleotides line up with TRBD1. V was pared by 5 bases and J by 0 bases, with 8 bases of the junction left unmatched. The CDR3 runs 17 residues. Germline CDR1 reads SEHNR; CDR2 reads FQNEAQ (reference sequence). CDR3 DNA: TGTGCCAGCAGCCGCGCCGGACAGGGGTATAGCAATCAGCCCCAGCATTTT. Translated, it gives CASSRAGQGYSNQPQHF.

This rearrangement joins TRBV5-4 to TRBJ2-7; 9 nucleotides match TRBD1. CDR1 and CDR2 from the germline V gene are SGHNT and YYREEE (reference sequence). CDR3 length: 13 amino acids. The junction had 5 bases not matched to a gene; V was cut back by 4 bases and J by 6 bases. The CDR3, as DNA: TGTGCCAGCAGCCCCGGGACAGGGCCCGAGCAGTACTTC. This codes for CASSPGTGPEQYF.

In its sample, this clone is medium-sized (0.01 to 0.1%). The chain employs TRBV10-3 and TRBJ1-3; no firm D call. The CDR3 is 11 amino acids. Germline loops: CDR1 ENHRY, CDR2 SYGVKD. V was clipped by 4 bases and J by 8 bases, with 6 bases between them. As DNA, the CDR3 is TGTGCCATCAGTGGGGGTGACACCATATATTTT. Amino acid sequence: CAISGGDTIYF.

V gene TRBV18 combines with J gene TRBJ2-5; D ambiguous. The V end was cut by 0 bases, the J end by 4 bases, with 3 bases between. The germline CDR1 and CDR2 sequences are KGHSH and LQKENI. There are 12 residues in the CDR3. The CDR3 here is CASSPPTETQYF. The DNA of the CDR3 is TGTGCCAGCTCACCACCGACAGAGACCCAGTACTTC.

The CDR3 sequence: CASSSNGLTNEKLFF. The CDR3 DNA reads TGTGCCAGCAGCTCGAACGGGTTAACTAATGAAAAACTGTTTTTT. The chain has TRBV5-4 and TRBJ1-4, with D unclear. The CDR3 contains 15 residues. The germline V gene encodes CDR1 SGHNT and CDR2 YYREEE (reference sequence). The V and J ends lost 3 bases and 1 base respectively, with 10 bases between them.

CDR3 region: CSARTSGRPYEQYF. DNA for the CDR3: TGCAGCGCCCGGACTAGCGGGAGACCCTACGAGCAGTACTTC. This rearrangement joins TRBV29-1 to TRBJ2-7; 13 nucleotides match TRBD2. The V gene end was trimmed by 7 bases and the J gene end by 2 bases; junction bases not matched to a gene: 5. The germline V gene has CDR1 SQVTM and CDR2 ANQGSEA. The CDR3 loop spans 14 amino acids.

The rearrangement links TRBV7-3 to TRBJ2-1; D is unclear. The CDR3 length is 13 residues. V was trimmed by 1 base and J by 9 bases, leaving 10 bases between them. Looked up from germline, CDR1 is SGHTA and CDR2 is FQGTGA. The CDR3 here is CASSLMGTGEQFF. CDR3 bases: TGTGCCAGCAGCTTAATGGGAACGGGTGAGCAGTTCTTC.

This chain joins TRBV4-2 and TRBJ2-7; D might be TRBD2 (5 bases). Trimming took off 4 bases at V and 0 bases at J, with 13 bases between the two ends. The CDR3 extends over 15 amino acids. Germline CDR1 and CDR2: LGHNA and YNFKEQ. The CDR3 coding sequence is TGTGCCAGCAGCCCAACTAGAATCCGCTCCTACGAGCAGTACTTC. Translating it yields CASSPTRIRSYEQYF.

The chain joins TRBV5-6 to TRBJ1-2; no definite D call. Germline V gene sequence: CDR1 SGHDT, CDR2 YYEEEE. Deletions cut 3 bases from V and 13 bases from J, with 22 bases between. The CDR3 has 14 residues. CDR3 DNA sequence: TGTGCCAGCAGCTACCCCCCTTTCGGACCAGGCCTCACCTTC. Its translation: CASSYPPFGPGLTF.

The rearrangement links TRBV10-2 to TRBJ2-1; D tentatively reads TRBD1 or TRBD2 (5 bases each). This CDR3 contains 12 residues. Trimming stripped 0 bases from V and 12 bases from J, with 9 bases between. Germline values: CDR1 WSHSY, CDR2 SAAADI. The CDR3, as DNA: TGCGCCAGCAGTGAGTCTTGGGGGTCGCAGTTCTTC. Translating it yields CASSESWGSQFF.

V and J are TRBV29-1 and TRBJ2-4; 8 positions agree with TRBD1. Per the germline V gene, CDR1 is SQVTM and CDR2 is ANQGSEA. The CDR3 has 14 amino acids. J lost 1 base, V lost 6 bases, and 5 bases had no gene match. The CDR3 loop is CSVTGVGAKNIQYF. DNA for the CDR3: TGCAGCGTGACAGGGGTAGGGGCCAAAAACATTCAGTACTTC.

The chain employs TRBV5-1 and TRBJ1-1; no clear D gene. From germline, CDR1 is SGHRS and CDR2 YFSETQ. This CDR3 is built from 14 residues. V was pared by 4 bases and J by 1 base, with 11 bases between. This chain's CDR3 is CASSPALRNTEAFF. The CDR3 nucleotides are TGCGCCAGCAGCCCCGCCCTCAGGAACACTGAAGCTTTCTTT.

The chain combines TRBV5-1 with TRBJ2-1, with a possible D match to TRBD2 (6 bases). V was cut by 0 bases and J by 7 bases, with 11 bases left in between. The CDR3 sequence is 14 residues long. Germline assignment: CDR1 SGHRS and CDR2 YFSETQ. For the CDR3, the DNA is TGCGCCAGCAGCTTGGACTACCGGGGGAATGAGCAGTTCTTC. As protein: CASSLDYRGNEQFF.

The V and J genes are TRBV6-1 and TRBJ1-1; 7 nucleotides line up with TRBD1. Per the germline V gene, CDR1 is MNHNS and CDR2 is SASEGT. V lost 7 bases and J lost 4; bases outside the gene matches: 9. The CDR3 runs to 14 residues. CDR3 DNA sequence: TGTGCCAGCACAGGGGGTGTAAGGGGCACTGAAGCTTTCTTT. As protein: CASTGGVRGTEAFF.

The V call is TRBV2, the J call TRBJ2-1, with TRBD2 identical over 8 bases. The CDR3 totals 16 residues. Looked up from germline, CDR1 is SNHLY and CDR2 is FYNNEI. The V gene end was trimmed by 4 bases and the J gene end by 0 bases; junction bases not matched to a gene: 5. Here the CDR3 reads CASSGLSGSSYNEQFF. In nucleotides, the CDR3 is TGTGCCAGCAGTGGACTAAGCGGGAGCTCCTACAATGAGCAGTTCTTC.

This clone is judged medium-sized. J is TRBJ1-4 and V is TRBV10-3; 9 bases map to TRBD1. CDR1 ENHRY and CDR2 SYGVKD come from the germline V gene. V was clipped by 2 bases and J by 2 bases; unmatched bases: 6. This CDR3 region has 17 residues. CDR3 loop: CAISEPTGGATNEKLFF. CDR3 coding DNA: TGTGCCATCAGTGAGCCGACAGGGGGGGCGACTAATGAAAAACTGTTTTTT.

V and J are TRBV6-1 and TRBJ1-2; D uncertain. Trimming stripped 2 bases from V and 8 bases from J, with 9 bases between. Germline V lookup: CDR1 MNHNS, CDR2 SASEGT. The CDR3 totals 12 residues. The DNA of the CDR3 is TGTGCCAGCAGTGAAAAGGTTTCAGGCTACACCTTC. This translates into CASSEKVSGYTF.

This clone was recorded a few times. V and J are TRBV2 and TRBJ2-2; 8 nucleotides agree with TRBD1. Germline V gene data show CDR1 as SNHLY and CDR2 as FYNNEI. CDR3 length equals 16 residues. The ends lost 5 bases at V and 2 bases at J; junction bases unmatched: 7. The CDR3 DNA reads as TGTGCCAGCAGTTTAGGAGGGACAGGAAACACCGGGGAGCTGTTTTTT. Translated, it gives CASSLGGTGNTGELFF.

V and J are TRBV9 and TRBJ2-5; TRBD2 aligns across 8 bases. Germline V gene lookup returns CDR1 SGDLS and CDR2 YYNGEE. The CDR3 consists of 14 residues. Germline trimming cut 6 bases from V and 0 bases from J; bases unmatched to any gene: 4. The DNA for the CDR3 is TGTGCCAGCAATCTAGCGGGCGACCAAGAGACCCAGTACTTC. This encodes CASNLAGDQETQYF.

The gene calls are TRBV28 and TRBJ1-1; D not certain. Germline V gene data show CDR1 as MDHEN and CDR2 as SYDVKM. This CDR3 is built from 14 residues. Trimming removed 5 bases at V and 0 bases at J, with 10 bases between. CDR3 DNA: TGTGCCAGCAGTCCGCCGCGGTTGAACACTGAAGCTTTCTTT. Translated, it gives CASSPPRLNTEAFF.

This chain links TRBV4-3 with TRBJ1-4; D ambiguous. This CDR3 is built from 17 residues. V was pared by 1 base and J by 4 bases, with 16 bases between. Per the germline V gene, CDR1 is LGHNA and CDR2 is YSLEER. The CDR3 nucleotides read TGCGCCAGCAGCCAAGCCCCAGCCCTCCAGAATAATGAAAAACTGTTTTTT. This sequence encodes CASSQAPALQNNEKLFF.

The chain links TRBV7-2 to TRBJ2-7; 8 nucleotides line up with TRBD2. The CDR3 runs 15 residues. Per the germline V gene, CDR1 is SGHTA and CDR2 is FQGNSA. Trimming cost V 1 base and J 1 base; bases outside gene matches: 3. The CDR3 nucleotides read TGTGCCAGCAGCTTAGACCGGGGGGGATCCTACGAGCAGTACTTC. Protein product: CASSLDRGGSYEQYF. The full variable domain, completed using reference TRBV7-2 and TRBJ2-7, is GAGVSQSPSNKVTEKGKDVELRCDPISGHTALYWYRQSLGQGLEFLIYFQGNSAPDKSGLPSDRFSAERTGGSVSTLTIQRTQQEDSAVYLCASSLDRGGSYEQYFGPGTRLTVT.

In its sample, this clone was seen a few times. CDR3 protein: CASTMDPTDTQYF. In DNA form, the CDR3 reads TGTGCCAGCACCATGGATCCCACAGATACGCAGTATTTT. The chain has TRBV27 and TRBJ2-3; D is unresolved. The V end lost 7 bases, the J end lost 2 bases, and 10 bases lay between the germline ends. Germline assignment: CDR1 MNHEY and CDR2 SMNVEV (reference sequence). The CDR3 covers 13 residues.

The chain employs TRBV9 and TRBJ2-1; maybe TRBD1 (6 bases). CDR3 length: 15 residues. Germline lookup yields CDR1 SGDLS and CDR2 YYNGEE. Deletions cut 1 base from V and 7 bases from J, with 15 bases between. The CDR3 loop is CASSVTGSLKNEQFF. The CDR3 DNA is TGTGCCAGCAGCGTAACAGGGAGTTTGAAAAATGAGCAGTTCTTC.

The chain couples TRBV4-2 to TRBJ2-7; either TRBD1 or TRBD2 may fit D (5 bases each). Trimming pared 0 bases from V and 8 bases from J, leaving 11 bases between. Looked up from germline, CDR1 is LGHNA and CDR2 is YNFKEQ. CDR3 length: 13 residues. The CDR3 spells CASSQDLQGQQYF. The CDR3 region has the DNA TGTGCCAGCAGCCAAGATCTGCAGGGACAGCAGTACTTC.

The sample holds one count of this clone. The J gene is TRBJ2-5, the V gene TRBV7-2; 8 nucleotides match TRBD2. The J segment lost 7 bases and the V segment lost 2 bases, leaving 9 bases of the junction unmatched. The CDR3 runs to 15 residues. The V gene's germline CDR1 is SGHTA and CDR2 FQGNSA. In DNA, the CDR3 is TGTGCCAGCAGCTTACAGCCGGGAGGGCCGGGGACCCAGTACTTC. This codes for CASSLQPGGPGTQYF.

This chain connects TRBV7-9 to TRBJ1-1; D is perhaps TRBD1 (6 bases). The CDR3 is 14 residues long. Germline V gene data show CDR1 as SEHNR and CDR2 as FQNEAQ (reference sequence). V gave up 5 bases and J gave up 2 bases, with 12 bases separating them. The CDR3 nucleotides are TGTGCCAGCAGCCAAGGACAGCATAACACTGAAGCTTTCTTT. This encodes CASSQGQHNTEAFF.

The CDR3 DNA sequence: TGTGCCAGTAGGGATCCGGACAGTACCTACGAGCAGTACTTC. This encodes CASRDPDSTYEQYF. This chain uses TRBV19 with TRBJ2-7; TRBD1 might be the D (6 bases). This CDR3 has 14 residues. The V gene's germline CDR1 is LNHDA and CDR2 SQIVND (reference sequence). V was clipped by 6 bases and J by 2 bases, with 14 bases between them.